The clone carrying this T cell receptor beta chain was seen repeatedly, ten times or more. Its target is not known. Researchers attached unique molecular identifiers to individual cDNA molecules. TCRdb itself ran the 5' RACE reads through MiXCR, one entry per CDR3 protein. This table holds over 60,000 distinct CDR3 sequences, around 10% found once. The V gene's germline CDR1 is DFQATT and CDR2 SNEGSKA (reference sequence). The CDR3 totals 13 residues. V was shortened by 4 bases and J by 2 bases, with 8 bases between the two germline ends. These data come from a study of early T cells in non-severe SARS-CoV-2 infection. At the level of the study: Chains from this unsorted whole-blood bulk RNA could not be paired. Study-wide findings and caveats: Comparison of clonotypes with VDJdb favored anti-spike CD8 responses while missing private and CD4 specificities.

This TCR was recovered from an adult who was a healthcare worker with PCR-confirmed SARS-CoV-2 infection or an uninfected control (not recorded which). The input for sequencing was whole blood, taken at baseline. This chain joins TRBV20-1 and TRBJ2-2; D is ambiguous. Here the CDR3 reads CSAKQVNTGELFF. The CDR3 nucleotides are TGCAGTGCTAAGCAGGTTAACACCGGGGAGCTGTTTTTT.